This TCR beta chain is from a study of blood T cell repertoires in COVID-19. Looking at the study overall: Italy, Spain and the United States were the sources of the convalescent and acute COVID-19 samples. Sources were T cells, B-cell-depleted T cells, or PBMCs; the material itself was cDNA or gDNA.

Original analysis: Using reference gene primer amplification, nucleated cell counts were estimated. Assay: immunoSEQ multiplex PCR; the TCRdb copy retains only in-frame clones and omits some. V and J calls and clone size follow that table, whereas D and trimming were derived from the DNA. The sample has 78,000 or so clones; almost 85% are singletons. Trimming left V 4 bases short and J 11 bases short, with 17 bases between. This CDR3 region has 13 residues. The germline V gene encodes CDR1 SGHVS and CDR2 FQNEAQ. Sample: peripheral blood. The chain joins TRBV7-8 to TRBJ1-1, with D tentatively TRBD1 (6 bases). The sequence was obtained from a man aged 80 or over with acute or convalescent COVID-19. The CDR3 nucleotides read TGTGCCAGCAGCTCCCAGGCCAGGGGTGGGGCTTTCTTT. It translates to CASSSQARGGAFF.